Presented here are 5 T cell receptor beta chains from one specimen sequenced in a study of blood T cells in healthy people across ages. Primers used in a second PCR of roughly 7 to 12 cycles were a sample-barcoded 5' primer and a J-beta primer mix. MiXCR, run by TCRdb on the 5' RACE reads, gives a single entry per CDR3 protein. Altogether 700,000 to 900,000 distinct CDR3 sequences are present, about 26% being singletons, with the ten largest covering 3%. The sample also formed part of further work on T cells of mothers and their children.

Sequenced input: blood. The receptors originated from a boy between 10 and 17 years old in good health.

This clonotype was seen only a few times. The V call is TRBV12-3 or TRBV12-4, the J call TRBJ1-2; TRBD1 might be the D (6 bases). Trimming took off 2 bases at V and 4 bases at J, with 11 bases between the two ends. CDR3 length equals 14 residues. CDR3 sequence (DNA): TGTGCCAGCAGTTTAAAGGGGGGTGGCTATGGCTACACCTTC. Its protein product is CASSLKGGGYGYTF.

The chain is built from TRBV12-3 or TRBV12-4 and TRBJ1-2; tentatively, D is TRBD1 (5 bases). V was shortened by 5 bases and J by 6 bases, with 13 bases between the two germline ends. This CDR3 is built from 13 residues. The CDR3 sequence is CASSIRDRDGYTF. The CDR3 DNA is TGTGCCAGCAGTATTCGGGACCGGGATGGCTACACCTTC.

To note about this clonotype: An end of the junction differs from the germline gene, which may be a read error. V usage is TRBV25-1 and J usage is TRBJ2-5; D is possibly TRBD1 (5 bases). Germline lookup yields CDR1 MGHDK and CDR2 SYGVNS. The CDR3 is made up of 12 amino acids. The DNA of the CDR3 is TGTGCCAGCAGTGGGCTAGGCCCAGGGCTGTTCTTC. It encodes CASSGLGPGLFF.

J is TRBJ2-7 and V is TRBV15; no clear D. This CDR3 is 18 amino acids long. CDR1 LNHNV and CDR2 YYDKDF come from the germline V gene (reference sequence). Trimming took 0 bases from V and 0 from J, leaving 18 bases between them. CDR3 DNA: TGTGCCACCAGCAGAGATCCGCCAGGCCAAGGCAGCTCCTACGAGCAGTACTTC. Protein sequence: CATSRDPPGQGSSYEQYF.

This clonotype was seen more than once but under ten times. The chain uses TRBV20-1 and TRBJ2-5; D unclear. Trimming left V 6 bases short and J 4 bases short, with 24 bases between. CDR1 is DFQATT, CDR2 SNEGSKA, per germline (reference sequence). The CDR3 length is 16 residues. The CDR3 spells CSADWWPRSRLETQYF. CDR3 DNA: TGCAGTGCAGATTGGTGGCCCAGGTCGCGATTAGAGACCCAGTACTTC.